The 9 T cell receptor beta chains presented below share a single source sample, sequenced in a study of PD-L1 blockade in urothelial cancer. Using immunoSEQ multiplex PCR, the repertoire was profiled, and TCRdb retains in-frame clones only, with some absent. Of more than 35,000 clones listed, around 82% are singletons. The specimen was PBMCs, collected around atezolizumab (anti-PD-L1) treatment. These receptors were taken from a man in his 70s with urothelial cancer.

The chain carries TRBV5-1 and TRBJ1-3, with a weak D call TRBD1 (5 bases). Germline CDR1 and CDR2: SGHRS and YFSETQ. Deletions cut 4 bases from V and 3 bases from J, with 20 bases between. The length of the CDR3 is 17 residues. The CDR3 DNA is TGCGCCAGCAGCCCCCAGGGCCAGGGCAACAGTGGAAACACCATATATTTT. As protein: CASSPQGQGNSGNTIYF.

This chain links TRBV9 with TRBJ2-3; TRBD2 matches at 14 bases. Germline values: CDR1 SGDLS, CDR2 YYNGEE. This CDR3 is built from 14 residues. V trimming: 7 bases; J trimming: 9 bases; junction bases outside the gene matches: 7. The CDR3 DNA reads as TGTGCCAGCTCGGGACTAGCGGGAGACGCAACGCAGTATTTT. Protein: CASSGLAGDATQYF.

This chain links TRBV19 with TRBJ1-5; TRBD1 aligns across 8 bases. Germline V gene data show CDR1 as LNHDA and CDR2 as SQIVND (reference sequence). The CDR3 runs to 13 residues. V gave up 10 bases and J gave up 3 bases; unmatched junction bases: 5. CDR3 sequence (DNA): TGTGCCATCTCGACAGGGGCCAATCAGCCCCAGCATTTT. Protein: CAISTGANQPQHF.

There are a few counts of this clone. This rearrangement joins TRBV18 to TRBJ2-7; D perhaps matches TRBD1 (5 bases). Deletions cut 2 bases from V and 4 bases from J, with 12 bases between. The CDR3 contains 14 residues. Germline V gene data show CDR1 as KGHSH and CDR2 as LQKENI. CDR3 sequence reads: CASSPYAGSYEQYF. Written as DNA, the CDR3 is TGTGCCAGCTCACCATATGCAGGGTCTTACGAGCAGTACTTC.

The CDR3 sequence: CSAVGQGVSYEQYF. The CDR3, as DNA: TGCAGCGCCGTCGGACAGGGGGTTTCCTACGAGCAGTACTTC. This chain links TRBV29-1 with TRBJ2-7, with 10 positions matching TRBD1. V shed 7 bases, J shed 1 base, and the junction held 7 bases outside the gene matches. CDR3 length equals 14 residues. The germline V gene encodes CDR1 SQVTM and CDR2 ANQGSEA.

CDR3 in amino acids: CASSLTGRNTGELFF. CDR3 nucleotides: TGTGCCAGCAGTCTTACCGGGAGGAACACCGGGGAGCTGTTTTTT. The chain carries TRBV5-4 and TRBJ2-2; weak D call: TRBD2 (6 bases). CDR1 and CDR2 (germline): SGHNT, YYREEE (reference sequence). This CDR3 contains 15 residues. V lost 5 bases and J 1 base, leaving 12 bases between the germline ends.

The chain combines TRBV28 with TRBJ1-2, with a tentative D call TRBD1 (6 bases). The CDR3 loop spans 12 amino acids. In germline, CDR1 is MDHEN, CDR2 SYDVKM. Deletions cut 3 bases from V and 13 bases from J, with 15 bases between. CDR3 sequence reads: CASSLRPRGSTF. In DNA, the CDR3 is TGTGCCAGCAGTTTGCGACCCAGGGGAAGCACCTTC.

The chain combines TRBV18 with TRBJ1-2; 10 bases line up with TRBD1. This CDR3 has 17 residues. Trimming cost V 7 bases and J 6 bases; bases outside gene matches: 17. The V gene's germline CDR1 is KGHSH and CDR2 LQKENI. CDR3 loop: CASYSGQGLGGNDGYTF. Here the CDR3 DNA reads TGTGCCAGCTACTCGGGACAGGGGCTTGGCGGAAATGATGGCTACACCTTC.

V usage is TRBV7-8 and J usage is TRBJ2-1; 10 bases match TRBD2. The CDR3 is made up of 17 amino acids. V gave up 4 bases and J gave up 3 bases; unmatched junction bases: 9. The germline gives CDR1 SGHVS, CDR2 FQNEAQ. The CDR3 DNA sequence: TGTGCCAGCAGCTCCTATAGTGGACTAGCGGACTACAATGAGCAGTTCTTC. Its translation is CASSSYSGLADYNEQFF.